This TCR beta chain was captured by sequencing in a study of PD-1 blockade in classical Hodgkin lymphoma. This sample's time point: cycle 4 day 1 (C4D1), after more than five weeks of nivolumab. Brentuximab vedotin exposure varied, and every patient relapsed after autologous stem cell transplantation. Magnetic negative selection was used to purify CD4+ T cells from thawed PBMCs. Generated by immunoSEQ multiplex PCR, the TCRdb table keeps only in-frame clones and is missing some. The table records roughly 32,000 clones, 80% to 95% of them present only once. V lost 5 bases, J lost 11 bases, and 18 bases lay in between. The CDR3 totals 13 residues. Germline-derived CDR1 and CDR2 are LNHDA and SQIVND (reference sequence).

The specimen was CD4+ T cells from blood, collected before the fourth cycle of nivolumab. J is TRBJ1-2 and V is TRBV19; weak D call: TRBD1 (6 bases). The sequence came from a human donor with classical Hodgkin lymphoma. The DNA for the CDR3 is TGTGCCAGTAGTTTAAATATGGACAGAGGTTACACCTTC. This encodes CASSLNMDRGYTF.